One and the same sample provided the 28 T cell receptor beta chains below, sequenced in a study of T cells in localized non-small cell lung cancer. Assay used: immunoSEQ multiplex PCR; TCRdb lists only in-frame clones, some missing. The data show around 43,000 clones, more than 75% seen once. Material: peripheral blood, obtained before any cancer treatment. The receptor set was obtained from a man aged 18 to 50 with stage I lung adenocarcinoma.

This chain uses TRBV10-2 with TRBJ1-2; D unresolved. Germline V gene data show CDR1 as WSHSY and CDR2 as SAAADI. Between the trimmed V and J ends, which lost 6 bases and 2 bases, there was a span of 10 bases. This CDR3 has 13 amino acids. CDR3 loop: CASRDGSNYGYTF. The CDR3 DNA reads TGCGCCAGCAGAGACGGGTCGAACTATGGCTACACCTTC.

This sequence joins TRBV11-2 and TRBJ2-7, with 7 bases matching TRBD2. The CDR3 is 12 amino acids. Germline V gene lookup returns CDR1 SGHAT and CDR2 FQNNGV. The trim removed 5 bases at V and 7 bases at J, leaving 5 bases unmatched. CDR3 amino acids: CASSKLAREQYF. The DNA of the CDR3 is TGTGCCAGCAGCAAACTAGCGAGGGAGCAGTACTTC.

This chain uses TRBV2 with TRBJ2-7; D is unclear. Germline V gene sequence: CDR1 SNHLY, CDR2 FYNNEI. Trimming took off 7 bases at V and 3 bases at J, with 10 bases between the two ends. The CDR3 extends over 12 amino acids. The CDR3 here is CASKDPNYEQYF. Written as DNA, the CDR3 is TGTGCCAGCAAGGACCCGAACTACGAGCAGTACTTC.

The CDR3 coding sequence is TGCGCCAGCAGCCAACTACCCCCCCCGGGTGCTAACTATGGCTACACCTTC. This codes for CASSQLPPPGANYGYTF. V and J are TRBV4-1 and TRBJ1-2; no definite D call. The ends were cut back, 2 bases at V and 0 bases at J, with 16 bases in the middle. Germline CDR1 MGHRA, CDR2 YSYEKL. This CDR3 spans 17 amino acids.

This clone was observed once. This chain uses TRBV18 with TRBJ2-3; 7 bases fit TRBD1. The CDR3 loop spans 15 amino acids. V lost 3 bases, J lost 0 bases, and 3 bases stayed unmatched. In germline, CDR1 is KGHSH, CDR2 LQKENI. The CDR3, as DNA: TGTGCCAGCTCACCGGGACAGCGTAGCACAGATACGCAGTATTTT. It is translated as CASSPGQRSTDTQYF.

CDR3 nucleotides: TGTGCCAGCACCGCGACTAGCCAGGTAAGGCATGAGCAGTTCTTC. Translation gives CASTATSQVRHEQFF. This chain links TRBV7-2 with TRBJ2-1; TRBD2 aligns across 7 bases. With 7 bases clipped from V and 8 bases from J, the junction kept 14 bases outside the gene matches. The CDR3 is made up of 15 amino acids. The germline gives CDR1 SGHTA, CDR2 FQGNSA.

This chain connects TRBV28 to TRBJ2-7; 7 positions agree with TRBD2. V dropped 7 bases and J dropped 3; count of bases not matched to a gene: 3. The CDR3 is made up of 12 amino acids. From germline, CDR1 is MDHEN and CDR2 SYDVKM. As DNA, the CDR3 is TGTGCCAGCACCCGGGGGGACTACGAGCAGTACTTC. It translates to CASTRGDYEQYF.

This sequence joins TRBV29-1 and TRBJ1-1; D gene unclear. This CDR3 has 13 amino acids. V lost 6 bases to trimming and J lost 0 bases, with 11 bases between them. Germline CDR1 is SQVTM and CDR2 is ANQGSEA. CDR3: CSVLRNMNTEAFF. The CDR3 region has the DNA TGCAGCGTCCTAAGGAACATGAACACTGAAGCTTTCTTT.

This clone was recorded a few times. V is TRBV19 and J is TRBJ1-6; D is unclear. V lost 6 bases to trimming and J lost 0 bases, with 15 bases between them. There are 17 residues in the CDR3. Germline V gene sequence: CDR1 LNHDA, CDR2 SQIVND (reference sequence). For the CDR3, the DNA is TGTGCCAGTAGCCTTGAAGGCCAGAGCTCCTATAATTCACCCCTCCACTTT. Translated, it gives CASSLEGQSSYNSPLHF.

The rearrangement joins TRBV4-3 to TRBJ2-3; 11 bases line up with TRBD1. This CDR3 is 17 amino acids long. The J segment lost 5 bases and the V segment lost 0 bases, leaving 7 bases of the junction unmatched. Germline lookup yields CDR1 LGHNA and CDR2 YSLEER. CDR3 region: CASSQDTDRGRRDTQYF. The DNA of the CDR3 is TGCGCCAGCAGCCAAGATACGGACAGGGGGCGTCGAGATACGCAGTATTTT.

This clone was recorded a few times. This chain joins TRBV4-1 and TRBJ2-3, with 9 bases lining up with TRBD2. The germline V gene has CDR1 MGHRA and CDR2 YSYEKL. The CDR3 spans 13 residues. Unmatched junction bases numbered 4, after V lost 0 bases and J lost 12 bases. This CDR3 reads CASSQEEGTSQYF. CDR3 DNA sequence: TGCGCCAGCAGCCAAGAAGAGGGGACTAGCCAGTATTTT.

CDR3 DNA sequence: TGTGCCTGGAGCCGGACAGGGTCGGGAAACACCATATATTTT. This translates into CAWSRTGSGNTIYF. The chain uses TRBV30 and TRBJ1-3, with TRBD1 matching 8 bases. The J segment lost 4 bases and the V segment lost 3 bases, leaving 5 bases of the junction unmatched. This CDR3 region has 14 residues. The germline gives CDR1 GTSNPN, CDR2 SVGIG (reference sequence).

This clone came up once. The V call is TRBV28, the J call TRBJ1-2; 7 nucleotides align to TRBD1. The CDR3 covers 15 residues. Looked up from germline, CDR1 is MDHEN and CDR2 is SYDVKM. The V and J ends lost 3 bases and 0 bases, in that order; junction bases with no gene match: 4. CDR3 in DNA: TGTGCCAGCAGTTTCTTACAGGGGACTAACTATGGCTACACCTTC. Its translation is CASSFLQGTNYGYTF.

This clone has only a few counts. The CDR3 here is CASSSGGDWEQGGYTF. The DNA for the CDR3 is TGTGCCAGCAGCTCAGGGGGGGACTGGGAGCAGGGTGGCTACACCTTC. The chain employs TRBV9 and TRBJ1-2; 7 bases match TRBD1. Germline V lookup: CDR1 SGDLS, CDR2 YYNGEE. Trimming cost V 4 bases and J 7 bases; bases outside gene matches: 16. CDR3 size: 16 residues.

This clone was seen a handful of times. The CDR3 DNA is TGTGCCAGCAGTGAGGGAGTCGGGTCCCTCTATGGCTACACCTTC. Encoded protein: CASSEGVGSLYGYTF. The V call is TRBV25-1, the J call TRBJ1-2; no clear D gene. Looked up from germline, CDR1 is MGHDK and CDR2 is SYGVNS. This CDR3 has 15 amino acids. Trimming removed 3 bases at V and 4 bases at J, with 15 bases between.

V is TRBV4-3 and J is TRBJ1-4; D not certain. This CDR3 is built from 14 residues. The germline gives CDR1 LGHNA, CDR2 YSLEER. Trimming pared 0 bases from V and 6 bases from J, leaving 8 bases between. CDR3 nucleotides: TGCGCCAGCAGCCAAGATCGGTGGGATGAAAAACTGTTTTTT. It yields the protein CASSQDRWDEKLFF.

The CDR3 DNA follows: TGTGCCAGCAGCCAAGATCCGCTAGGACCGATTGGGAGGGAGCAGTACTTC. It yields the protein CASSQDPLGPIGREQYF. This chain connects TRBV4-2 to TRBJ2-7; D is possibly TRBD2 (6 bases). Germline V gives CDR1 LGHNA, CDR2 YNFKEQ. Deletions cut 0 bases from V and 7 bases from J, with 22 bases between. The CDR3 runs 17 residues.

The chain joins TRBV30 to TRBJ1-2; no definite D call. V lost 7 bases, J lost 2 bases, and 8 bases lay in between. The CDR3 contains 11 residues. Germline V CDR1 and CDR2: GTSNPN, SVGIG (reference sequence). In nucleotides, the CDR3 is TGTGCCTCGGAAATAAACTATGGCTACACCTTC. Its translation: CASEINYGYTF.

V is TRBV7-3 and J is TRBJ2-1; 8 nucleotides line up with TRBD2. V lost 2 bases, J lost 6 bases, and 6 bases stayed unmatched. This CDR3 has 15 amino acids. The germline gives CDR1 SGHTA, CDR2 FQGTGA. CDR3 bases: TGTGCCAGCAGCTTAGATGCGGGGGGCAGCAATGAGCAGTTCTTC. Translation gives CASSLDAGGSNEQFF.

The J gene is TRBJ2-2, the V gene TRBV11-1; 11 positions agree with TRBD2. The V gene end was trimmed by 6 bases and the J gene end by 6 bases; junction bases not matched to a gene: 9. CDR3 length: 16 amino acids. Germline V gives CDR1 SGHAT, CDR2 FQDESV (reference sequence). The CDR3 loop is CASRTLAGEVPGELFF. The CDR3 region has the DNA TGTGCCAGCAGAACACTAGCGGGGGAAGTCCCCGGGGAGCTGTTTTTT.

This clone occurred a few times. The chain couples TRBV10-3 to TRBJ2-3; the match to TRBD2 covers 7 bases. This CDR3 spans 15 amino acids. CDR1 ENHRY and CDR2 SYGVKD come from the germline V gene. V shed 2 bases and J 1 base; nucleotides not matched to a gene: 3. The CDR3 region is CAISETAGGTDTQYF. CDR3 DNA sequence: TGTGCCATCAGTGAGACGGCGGGGGGCACAGATACGCAGTATTTT.

The chain recombines TRBV23-1 with TRBJ2-1; D is ambiguous. TRBV23-1 is marked as an open reading frame, function uncertain. Deletions cut 0 bases from V and 2 bases from J, with 8 bases between. The CDR3 covers 15 residues. The CDR3 DNA reads as TGCGCCAGCAGTCAATCTTCCAGCCCCTACAATGAGCAGTTCTTC. Translating it yields CASSQSSSPYNEQFF.

This clone was seen a single time. V and J are TRBV27 and TRBJ2-3; tentatively, D is TRBD2 (5 bases). Germline V gene data show CDR1 as MNHEY and CDR2 as SMNVEV (reference sequence). Trimming pared 6 bases from V and 1 base from J, leaving 11 bases between. This CDR3 is built from 14 residues. The CDR3 nucleotides are TGTGCCAGCAGGGCGGGTTTAGGCACAGATACGCAGTATTTT. As protein: CASRAGLGTDTQYF.

The gene calls are TRBV19 and TRBJ1-5; the D is unclear. The CDR3 contains 15 residues. The V end lost 3 bases, the J end lost 3 bases, and 12 bases lay between the germline ends. The germline CDR1 and CDR2 sequences are LNHDA and SQIVND (reference sequence). The CDR3 coding sequence is TGTGCCAGTAGTATCGGAAGTACCCACAATCAGCCCCAGCATTTT. This codes for CASSIGSTHNQPQHF.

The genes are TRBV19 and TRBJ1-2; unclear D gene. V shed 3 bases and J shed 6 bases, with 14 bases lying between them. The germline V gene encodes CDR1 LNHDA and CDR2 SQIVND (reference sequence). The CDR3 contains 14 residues. The CDR3 sequence: CASSILGIGNGYTF. The CDR3 bases are TGTGCCAGTAGTATCCTCGGGATTGGGAATGGCTACACCTTC.

The chain is built from TRBV9 and TRBJ1-1, with D perhaps matching TRBD1 (6 bases). The CDR3 is made up of 14 amino acids. Deletions cut 4 bases from V and 1 base from J, with 11 bases between. CDR1 is SGDLS and CDR2 is YYNGEE in the germline V gene. CDR3 nucleotide sequence: TGTGCCAGCAGCTTAGGGGGTTCGAACACTGAAGCTTTCTTT. Translating it yields CASSLGGSNTEAFF.

The chain is built from TRBV5-6 and TRBJ2-7; D is unclear. Trimming took off 5 bases at V and 0 bases at J, with 9 bases between the two ends. Germline values: CDR1 SGHDT, CDR2 YYEEEE. The length of the CDR3 is 13 residues. The chain's CDR3 is CASRYAGSYEQYF. The CDR3 DNA is TGTGCCAGCAGGTATGCTGGCTCCTACGAGCAGTACTTC.

The chain links TRBV5-1 to TRBJ2-7; no clear D. The germline gives CDR1 SGHRS, CDR2 YFSETQ. V lost 3 bases to trimming and J lost 7 bases, with 11 bases between them. CDR3 size: 12 residues. CDR3 DNA: TGCGCCAGCAGCTCCTCGGTCGGGGAGCAGTACTTC. Amino acid sequence: CASSSSVGEQYF.